What follows are 6 T cell receptor beta chains derived from one specimen sequenced in a study of blood T cell repertoires in COVID-19. This table comes from immunoSEQ multiplex PCR, and its TCRdb copy is limited to in-frame clones, with some not included. The table shows 150,000 or so clones, with 70% to 90% occurring only once. The sample comprised peripheral blood. Receptor source: a woman in her seventies with acute or convalescent COVID-19.

The chain is built from TRBV6-6 and TRBJ2-7; 10 bases line up with TRBD1. With V trimmed by 6 bases and J by 3 bases, 5 bases remained unmatched. The CDR3 loop spans 14 amino acids. Germline V gives CDR1 MNHNY, CDR2 SVGAGI (reference sequence). CDR3 region: CASRPGQGIYEQYF. CDR3 nucleotide sequence: TGTGCCAGCAGACCGGGACAGGGGATCTACGAGCAGTACTTC.

The V call is TRBV15, the J call TRBJ1-5, with D perhaps TRBD1 (5 bases). Germline CDR1 reads LNHNV; CDR2 reads YYDKDF (reference sequence). The CDR3 consists of 15 residues. Trimming removed 0 bases from V and 7 bases from J, with 13 bases in between. CDR3 sequence (DNA): TGTGCCACCAGCAGAGATACGGGGGGAAGCCAGCCCCAGCATTTT. Amino acid sequence: CATSRDTGGSQPQHF.

The V gene is TRBV4-3, the J gene TRBJ2-2, with 9 bases fitting TRBD2. Per the germline V gene, CDR1 is LGHNA and CDR2 is YSLEER. The CDR3 is 16 amino acids. Germline trimming cut 0 bases from V and 6 bases from J; bases unmatched to any gene: 5. The CDR3 DNA is TGCGCCAGCAGCCAAGATTGGACTAGCGCCCCCGGGGAGCTGTTTTTT. Translation: CASSQDWTSAPGELFF.

This clone was observed a single time. This chain links TRBV3-1 (or the pseudogene TRBV3-2) with TRBJ1-5, with a tentative D call TRBD1 (5 bases). Germline CDR1 and CDR2: LGHDT and YNNKEL (reference sequence). This CDR3 is built from 13 residues. With 4 bases removed from V and 6 bases from J, the gap between germline ends came to 10 bases. The CDR3 DNA reads TGTGCCAGCAGCCCAGGGCTAGGTCAGCCCCAGCATTTT. Its protein product is CASSPGLGQPQHF.

CDR3 residues: CASSPGQVSSYNSPLHF. In nucleotides, the CDR3 is TGTGCCAGCAGCCCCGGACAGGTCAGCTCCTATAATTCACCCCTCCACTTT. The chain joins TRBV9 to TRBJ1-6; 7 bases fit TRBD1. The germline CDR1 and CDR2 sequences are SGDLS and YYNGEE. This CDR3 has 17 amino acids. Losses at the gene ends were 4 bases for V and 0 bases for J; bases not matched to a gene: 7. Full variable domain (missing parts from reference TRBV9 and TRBJ1-6): DSGVTQTPKHLITATGQRVTLRCSPRSGDLSVYWYQQSLDQGLQFLIQYYNGEERAKGNILERFSAQQFPDLHSELNLSSLELGDSALYFCASSPGQVSSYNSPLHFGNGTRLTVT.

This clone appeared a few times. The chain has TRBV4-2 and TRBJ2-1; 7 bases are shared with TRBD2. The V and J ends lost 1 base and 5 bases, in that order; junction bases with no gene match: 14. The CDR3 is 18 residues long. Germline CDR1 and CDR2: LGHNA and YNFKEQ. As DNA, the CDR3 is TGTGCCAGCAGCCAAGTTTATGGAGCGGGGAAAACTAACAATGAGCAGTTCTTC. Protein: CASSQVYGAGKTNNEQFF.